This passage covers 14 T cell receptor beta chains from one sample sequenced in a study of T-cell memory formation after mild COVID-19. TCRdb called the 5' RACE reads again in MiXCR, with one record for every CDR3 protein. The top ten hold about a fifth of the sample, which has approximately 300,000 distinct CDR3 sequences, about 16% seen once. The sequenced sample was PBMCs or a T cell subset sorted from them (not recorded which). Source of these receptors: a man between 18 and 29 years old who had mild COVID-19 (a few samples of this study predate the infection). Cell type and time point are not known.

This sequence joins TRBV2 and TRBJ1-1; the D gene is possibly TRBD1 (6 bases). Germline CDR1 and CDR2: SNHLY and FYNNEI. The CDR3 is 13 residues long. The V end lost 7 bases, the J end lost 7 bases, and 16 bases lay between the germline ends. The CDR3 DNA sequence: TGTGCCAGCATAAGAGGGGGTATCGATGAAGCTTTCTTT. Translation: CASIRGGIDEAFF.

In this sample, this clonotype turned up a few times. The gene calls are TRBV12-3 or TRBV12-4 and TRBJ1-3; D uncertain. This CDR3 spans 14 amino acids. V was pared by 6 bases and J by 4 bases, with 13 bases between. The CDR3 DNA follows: TGTGCCAGCAGCCTCAGACTGGGCGGAAACACCATATATTTT. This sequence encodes CASSLRLGGNTIYF.

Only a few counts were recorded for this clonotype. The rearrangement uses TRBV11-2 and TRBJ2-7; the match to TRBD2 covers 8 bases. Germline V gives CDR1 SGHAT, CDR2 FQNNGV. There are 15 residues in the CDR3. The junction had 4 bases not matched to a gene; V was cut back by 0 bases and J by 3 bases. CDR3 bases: TGTGCCAGCAGCTTAGAGCGGGGGGCCTACTACGAGCAGTACGTC. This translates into CASSLERGAYYEQYV.

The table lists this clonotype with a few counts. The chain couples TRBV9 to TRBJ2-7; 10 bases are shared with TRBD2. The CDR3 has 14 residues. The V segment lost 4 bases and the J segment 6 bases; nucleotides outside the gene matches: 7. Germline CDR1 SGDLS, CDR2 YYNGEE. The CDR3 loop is CASSPGAGGLEQYF. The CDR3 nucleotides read TGTGCCAGCAGCCCGGGAGCGGGGGGGCTCGAGCAGTACTTC.

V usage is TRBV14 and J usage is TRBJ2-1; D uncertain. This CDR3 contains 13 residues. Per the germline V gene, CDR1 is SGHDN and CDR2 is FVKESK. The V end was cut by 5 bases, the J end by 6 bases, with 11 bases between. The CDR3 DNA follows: TGTGCCAGCAGCGTTACTCGGGCCAATGAGCAGTTCTTC. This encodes CASSVTRANEQFF.

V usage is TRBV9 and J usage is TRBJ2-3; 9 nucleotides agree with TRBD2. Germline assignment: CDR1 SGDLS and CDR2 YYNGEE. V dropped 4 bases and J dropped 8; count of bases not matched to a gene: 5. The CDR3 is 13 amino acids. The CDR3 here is CASSTSGGPTQYF. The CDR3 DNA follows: TGTGCCAGCAGCACCAGCGGGGGGCCTACGCAGTATTTT.

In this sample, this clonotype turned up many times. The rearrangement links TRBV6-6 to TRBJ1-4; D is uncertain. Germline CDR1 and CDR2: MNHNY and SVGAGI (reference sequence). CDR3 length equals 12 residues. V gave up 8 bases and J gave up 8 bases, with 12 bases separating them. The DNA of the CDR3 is TGTGCCAGCGGCGTGTCAGCAGAAAAACTGTTTTTT. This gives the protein CASGVSAEKLFF.

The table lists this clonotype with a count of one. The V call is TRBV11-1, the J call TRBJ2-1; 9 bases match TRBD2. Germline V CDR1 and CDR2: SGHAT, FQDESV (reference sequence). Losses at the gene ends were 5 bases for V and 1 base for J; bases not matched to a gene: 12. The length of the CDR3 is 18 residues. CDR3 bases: TGTGCCAGCAGCGACCCGCCGGGGCGGGGGGGGTCCTACAATGAGCAGTTCTTC. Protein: CASSDPPGRGGSYNEQFF.

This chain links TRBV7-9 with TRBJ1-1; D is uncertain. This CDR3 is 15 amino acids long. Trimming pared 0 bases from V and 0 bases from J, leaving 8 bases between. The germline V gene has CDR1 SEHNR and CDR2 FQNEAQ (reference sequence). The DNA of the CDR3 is TGTGCCAGCAGCTTAGCGAGCGGGGTGAACACTGAAGCTTTCTTT. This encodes CASSLASGVNTEAFF.

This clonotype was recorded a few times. For the CDR3, the DNA is TGCAGCGTTTCCAGGGCGAGTGAAAAACTGTTTTTT. Translation: CSVSRASEKLFF. The chain links TRBV29-1 to TRBJ1-4; tentative D call: TRBD1 (5 bases). The V gene lost 5 bases and the J gene lost 7 bases, with 11 bases spanning the gap. The CDR3 runs 12 residues. Germline V gene data show CDR1 as SQVTM and CDR2 as ANQGSEA. The variable domain in full, completed from reference TRBV29-1 and TRBJ1-4, reads SAVISQKPSRDICQRGTSLTIQCQVDSQVTMMFWYRQQPGQSLTLIATANQGSEATYESGFVIDKFPISRPNLTFSTLTVSNMSPEDSSIYLCSVSRASEKLFFGSGTQLSVL.

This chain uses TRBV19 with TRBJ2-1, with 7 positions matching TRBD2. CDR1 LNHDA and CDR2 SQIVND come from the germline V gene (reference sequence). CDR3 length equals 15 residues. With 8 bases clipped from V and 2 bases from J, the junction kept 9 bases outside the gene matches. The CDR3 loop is CASAWGGTTYNEQFF. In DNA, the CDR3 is TGTGCCAGTGCTTGGGGGGGTACGACCTACAATGAGCAGTTCTTC.

For the CDR3, the DNA is TGCAGTGCTAAAGTCGAGTACAGGGGGCAGACCCAGTACTTC. Translating it yields CSAKVEYRGQTQYF. J is TRBJ2-5 and V is TRBV20-1, with 9 bases identical to TRBD1. Germline values: CDR1 DFQATT, CDR2 SNEGSKA (reference sequence). This CDR3 is built from 14 residues. J lost 6 bases, V lost 4 bases, and 9 bases had no gene match.

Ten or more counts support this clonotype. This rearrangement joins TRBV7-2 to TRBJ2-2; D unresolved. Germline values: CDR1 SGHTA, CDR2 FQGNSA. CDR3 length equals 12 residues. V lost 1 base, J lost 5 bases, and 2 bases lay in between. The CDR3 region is CASSLVTGELFF. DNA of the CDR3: TGTGCCAGCAGCTTAGTTACCGGGGAGCTGTTTTTT.

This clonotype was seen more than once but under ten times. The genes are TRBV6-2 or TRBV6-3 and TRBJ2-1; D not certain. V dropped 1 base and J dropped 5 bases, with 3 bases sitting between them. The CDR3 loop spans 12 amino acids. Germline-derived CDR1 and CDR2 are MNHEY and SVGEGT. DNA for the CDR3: TGTGCCAGCAGTTACTGGGACAATGAGCAGTTCTTC. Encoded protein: CASSYWDNEQFF.